This TCR beta chain derives from a study of CD4+ T cells in melanoma. Study-wide points: CD8+ T cell, macrophage and B cell function reportedly correlated with neoantigen-specific CD4+ T cells. Reportedly, melanoma neoantigen-specific CD4+ T cells showed varied differentiation states.

Comments on this clone: Its specificity is not known.

Germline V gene lookup returns CDR1 ENHRY and CDR2 SYGVKD. V lost 6 bases to trimming and J lost 2 bases, with 17 bases between them. This CDR3 spans 16 amino acids. Using immunoSEQ multiplex PCR, the repertoire was profiled, and TCRdb retains in-frame clones only, with some absent. Among about 11,000 clones, roughly two thirds were seen once, and the ten largest hold approximately 10%. The chain has TRBV10-3 and TRBJ2-1, with D possibly being TRBD2 (6 bases). Material for sequencing was cells from a culture (not recorded whether cultured in vitro). This clonotype was sampled from a human donor with melanoma. CDR3 nucleotides: TGTGCCATCAGGGACACGGGGCGGGGAACCTACAATGAGCAGTTCTTC. Translated, it gives CAIRDTGRGTYNEQFF.